A selection of T cell receptor beta chains follows, all from one sample in a study of neurological immune-mediated disorders. MiXCR, applied by TCRdb to the 5' RACE reads, yields one record per CDR3 protein. The sample contains about 59,000 distinct CDR3 sequences, approximately 3.5% of which appear only once. The sample comprised PBMCs. These TCRs come from a woman in her twenties or thirties with multiple sclerosis. Both conserved end residues are part of each CDR3. A D gene is named only where the DNA matches it firmly. Clone size is not always given. Where it is, it says once, few, many or a class for expanded clones.

V	J	size	D	DNA	CDR3
TRBV10-2	TRBJ2-5	many	TRBD2	TGCGCCAGCAGAAGGACTAGCGGGAGAGGGGGGGAGACCCAGTACTTC	CASRRTSGRGGETQYF
TRBV30	TRBJ1-1	many	.	TGTGCCTGGAGTTCAGGGGCTTATGAAGCTTTCTTT	CAWSSGAYEAFF
TRBV20-1	TRBJ2-6	many	.	TGCAGTGCTGTTTCCTCTGGGGCCAACGTCCTGACTTTC	CSAVSSGANVLTF
TRBV18	TRBJ1-3	many	.	TGTGCCAGCTCAGGGGAACACGCTGGAAACACCATATATTTT	CASSGEHAGNTIYF
TRBV12-3/TRBV12-4	TRBJ2-1	many	TRBD2	TGTGCCAGCAGTCTCTTCTCCGGGACTAGCGGGAGGAAGTTC	CASSLFSGTSGRKF
TRBV5-1	TRBJ2-7	many	TRBD1	TGCGCCAGCAGCTTGGCCCGGACAGGGCGCGACGAGCAGTACTTC	CASSLARTGRDEQYF
TRBV10-3	TRBJ2-2	many	.	TGTGCCATCAGTGACAGGGTCGGCCCCCCGAGCACCGGGGAGCTGTTTTTT	CAISDRVGPPSTGELFF
TRBV5-1	TRBJ1-5	many	TRBD1	TGCGCCAGCAGCTTGGGGGACAGGGGAGGGGATCAGCCCCAGCATTTT	CASSLGDRGGDQPQHF
TRBV7-2	TRBJ2-5	medium-sized	TRBD1	TGTGCCAGCAGCGATATAATGACAGGGGAAGAGACCCAGTACTTC	CASSDIMTGEETQYF
TRBV3-1	TRBJ1-1	many	.	TGTGCCAGCAGCCAAGATGAACAGGCTTTCTTT	CASSQDEQAFF
TRBV20-1	TRBJ1-5	medium-sized	.	TGCAGTGCCTCGGACGGGCGCAATCAGCCCCAGCATTTT	CSASDGRNQPQHF
TRBV5-5	TRBJ1-5	many	.	TGTGCCAGCAGCTTTCAGGTGAATAGCAATCAGCCCCAGCATTTT	CASSFQVNSNQPQHF
TRBV5-1	TRBJ1-5	many	.	TGCGCCAGCGCAATAATGGGGGGTCAGCCCCAGCATTTT	CASAIMGGQPQHF
TRBV5-1	TRBJ1-2	many	.	TGCGCCAGCAGCTTCTCGGACCTTAACTATGGCTACACCTTC	CASSFSDLNYGYTF
TRBV29-1	TRBJ1-2	many	.	TGCAGCGTTGAAGGAGCCGGCAGGACGGGAGGCTACACCTTC	CSVEGAGRTGGYTF
TRBV5-1	TRBJ2-2	many	.	TGCGCCAGCAGACAGGGCCTAAACACCGGGGAGCTGTTTTTT	CASRQGLNTGELFF
TRBV30	TRBJ2-7	many	.	TGTGCCTGGAGTGTTGCCACCTCCTACGAGCAGTACTTC	CAWSVATSYEQYF
TRBV12-3/TRBV12-4	TRBJ1-5	many	TRBD1	TGTGCCAGCAGACAGGGACAGCGAAATCAGCCCCAGCATTTT	CASRQGQRNQPQHF
TRBV7-2	TRBJ2-7	many	.	TGTGCCAGCAGCTGGAACGCTCCAGAAATTCAGCCCTACGAGCAGTACTTC	CASSWNAPEIQPYEQYF
TRBV6-5	TRBJ2-6	many	.	TGTGCCAGCAGTTGGCAGGGGAGGGCCAACGTCCTGACTTTC	CASSWQGRANVLTF
TRBV6-5	TRBJ2-3	.	.	TGTGCCAGCAGTTCTCGGACGAGGGGTACGAAGTATTTT	CASSSRTRGTKYF
TRBV5-1	TRBJ2-5	few	TRBD2	TGCGCCAGCAGCTCAGCGGGGGAGCTCCAAGAGACCCAGTACTTC	CASSSAGELQETQYF
TRBV5-8	TRBJ2-2	many	TRBD1	TGTGCCAGCAGCAACCGGGACAGGGGAAGGGCCGGGGAGCTGTTTTTT	CASSNRDRGRAGELFF
TRBV20-1	TRBJ2-5	many	.	TGCAGTGCTAGAGTTCCAGTTCAAGAGACCCAGTACTTC	CSARVPVQETQYF
TRBV29-1	TRBJ1-4	.	TRBD1	TGCAGCGTCGGGACAGTTAATGAAAAACTGTTTTTT	CSVGTVNEKLFF
TRBV15	TRBJ1-1	many	.	TGTGCCACCAGCAGAGCGAGGAACACTGAAGCTTTCTTT	CATSRARNTEAFF
TRBV5-5	TRBJ1-5	many	TRBD1	TGTGCCAGCAGCCGAACCACAGGGGACAATCAGCCCCAGCATTTT	CASSRTTGDNQPQHF
TRBV20-1	TRBJ2-1	many	.	TGCAGTGCCCCCAGGCTCCACAATGAGCAGTTCTTC	CSAPRLHNEQFF
TRBV12-3/TRBV12-4	TRBJ2-7	many	TRBD2	TGTGCCAGCAGCAACAGCGGGGCAGGGCAGTACTTC	CASSNSGAGQYF
TRBV5-6	TRBJ2-1	many	TRBD2	TGTGCCAGCAGATTGTACCGTGCGGGAGGCGACATAGAGTTCTTC	CASRLYRAGGDIEFF
TRBV11-2	TRBJ2-3	many	.	TGTGCCAGCAGCTTAGGGACGGGCACAGATACGCAGTATTTT	CASSLGTGTDTQYF
TRBV10-3	TRBJ2-3	many	TRBD2	TGTGCCATCAGTGAGTCGGGGACTAGCGGGCCCGCTGCAGATACGCAGTATTTT	CAISESGTSGPAADTQYF
TRBV18	TRBJ1-5	.	.	TGTGCCAGCTCACCACCTGGGCCAGACATGGGGCCCCAGCATTTT	CASSPPGPDMGPQHF
TRBV7-6	TRBJ1-1	many	.	TGTGCCAGCAGCTTCTATGAGGCCACTGAAGCTTTCTTT	CASSFYEATEAFF
TRBV7-9	TRBJ2-1	many	TRBD2	TGTGCCAGCAGCTTAGCCCGGACTAGCGGGAGTAATGAGCAGTTCTTC	CASSLARTSGSNEQFF
TRBV7-9	TRBJ1-1	many	TRBD1	TGTGCCAGCAGCTTATCAGGGGGTGAGACTGAAGCTTTCTTT	CASSLSGGETEAFF
TRBV10-3	TRBJ1-2	many	.	TGTGCCATCAGCAGGGCGGTATCTAACTATGGCTACACCTTC	CAISRAVSNYGYTF
TRBV7-8	TRBJ2-1	many	TRBD1	TGTGCCAGCAGCCTGGCGGCCGGGACAGGGCTCTTTATTGAGCAGTTCTTC	CASSLAAGTGLFIEQFF
TRBV6-5	TRBJ1-5	many	.	TGTGCCAGCAGAAAGACATATAGCAATCAGCCCCAGCATTTT	CASRKTYSNQPQHF
TRBV29-1	TRBJ2-1	many	TRBD2	TGCAGCGTTGTCCCTAGCGGGAGGGCCCAAAGCTCCTACAATGAGCAGTTCTTC	CSVVPSGRAQSSYNEQFF
TRBV14	TRBJ1-1	many	.	TGTGCCAGCAGCCAAGAAGGGAGTGAAGCTTTCTTT	CASSQEGSEAFF
TRBV7-8	TRBJ1-2	many	.	TGTGCCAGCAGCTTAGCGACGAATCTGGGCTATGGCTACACCTTC	CASSLATNLGYGYTF
TRBV20-1	TRBJ1-5	many	.	TGCAGTGTTTCTAGGGCCAATCAGCCCCAGCATTTT	CSVSRANQPQHF